This passage covers 25 T cell receptor beta chains from one sample sequenced in a study of cytomegalovirus exposure and HLA in healthy donors. The primer mix had 60 Vbeta and 13 Jbeta primers. Method: immunoSEQ multiplex PCR; TCRdb's copy keeps in-frame clones and lacks some. The sample yields some 190,000 clones, more than 75% seen once. The specimen sequenced was PBMCs. These receptors originate from a woman in her twenties or thirties in good health and CMV-seropositive.

In its sample, this clone was seen a few times. This chain joins TRBV9 and TRBJ2-3, with TRBD2 matching 12 bases. This CDR3 comprises 18 residues. After removal of 0 bases from V and 5 bases from J, the junction contained 10 bases not matched to a gene. CDR1 is SGDLS and CDR2 is YYNGEE in the germline V gene. CDR3 in amino acids: CASSVVASGGAGKDTQYF. The CDR3 DNA reads TGTGCCAGCAGCGTAGTGGCTAGCGGGGGGGCCGGGAAAGATACGCAGTATTTT.

The chain carries TRBV15 and TRBJ2-7; D perhaps matches TRBD1 (5 bases). Germline values: CDR1 LNHNV, CDR2 YYDKDF (reference sequence). This CDR3 contains 14 residues. The V end was cut by 8 bases, the J end by 1 base, with 15 bases between. CDR3 sequence reads: CATSTGHPSYEQYF. As DNA, the CDR3 is TGTGCCACCTCCACAGGACATCCTTCCTACGAGCAGTACTTC.

The chain uses TRBV10-3 and TRBJ1-4, with TRBD1 matching over 8 bases. Germline CDR1 reads ENHRY; CDR2 reads SYGVKD. J was trimmed by 7 bases and V by 10 bases; bases with no gene match: 5. This CDR3 is 12 amino acids long. Written as DNA, the CDR3 is TGTGCCAGCGGACAGGGTGGTGAAAAACTGTTTTTT. As protein: CASGQGGEKLFF.

A single count supports this clone. This chain joins TRBV4-3 and TRBJ2-5; 8 bases align to TRBD1. CDR1 is LGHNA and CDR2 is YSLEER in the germline V gene. The ends lost 4 bases at V and 5 bases at J; junction bases unmatched: 9. This CDR3 spans 15 amino acids. The CDR3 coding sequence is TGCGCCAGCAGCCGCCGACAGGGGAGGTTTGAGACCCAGTACTTC. As protein: CASSRRQGRFETQYF.

This clone was picked up a small number of times. The chain couples TRBV6-5 to TRBJ1-6; 8 nucleotides match TRBD1. The CDR3 totals 14 residues. V was clipped by 3 bases and J by 7 bases; unmatched bases: 2. Per germline, CDR1 MNHEY and CDR2 SVGAGI. The CDR3 protein is CASSYPGGNSPLHF. The CDR3 DNA is TGTGCCAGCAGTTATCCAGGGGGCAATTCACCCCTCCACTTT.

The chain couples TRBV6-1 to TRBJ2-3, with 11 bases identical to TRBD1. Trimming took 5 bases from V and 3 from J; bases not matched to a gene: 1. The V gene's germline CDR1 is MNHNS and CDR2 SASEGT. This CDR3 contains 14 residues. CDR3 residues: CASSRDRGTDTQYF. CDR3 bases: TGTGCCAGCAGTCGGGACAGGGGGACAGATACGCAGTATTTT.

As DNA, the CDR3 is TGTGCCAGCAGTGAAGTAAGAGCAGGGGAGCAGTACTTC. Its protein is CASSEVRAGEQYF. This chain connects TRBV2 to TRBJ2-7; D possibly corresponds to TRBD1 (5 bases). The germline V gene has CDR1 SNHLY and CDR2 FYNNEI. The CDR3 covers 13 residues. The ends were cut back, 1 base at V and 7 bases at J, with 11 bases in the middle.

The gene calls are TRBV7-8 and TRBJ1-3, with 8 bases matching TRBD1. The CDR3 contains 14 residues. Looked up from germline, CDR1 is SGHVS and CDR2 is FQNEAQ. The V and J ends lost 3 bases and 4 bases, in that order; junction bases with no gene match: 2. The CDR3 DNA sequence: TGTGCCAGCAGCTTGGACAGGGTCGGAAACACCATATATTTT. This gives the protein CASSLDRVGNTIYF.

The gene calls are TRBV28 and TRBJ1-2, with TRBD1 matching 7 bases. CDR1 is MDHEN and CDR2 is SYDVKM in the germline V gene. The CDR3 contains 14 residues. V was pared by 3 bases and J by 2 bases, with 3 bases of the junction left unmatched. In nucleotides, the CDR3 is TGTGCCAGCAGTTTTGACAGGGTGAACTATGGCTACACCTTC. Translation gives CASSFDRVNYGYTF.

The V call is TRBV2, the J call TRBJ2-1; a weak D match, TRBD2 (5 bases). CDR3 size: 13 residues. V was trimmed by 4 bases and J by 6 bases, leaving 10 bases between them. Germline CDR1 is SNHLY and CDR2 is FYNNEI. The CDR3 protein is CASSVSGVNEQFF. The CDR3 bases are TGTGCCAGCAGTGTATCCGGGGTCAATGAGCAGTTCTTC.

J is TRBJ2-7 and V is TRBV5-6, with 8 nucleotides matching TRBD1. The junction had 12 bases not matched to a gene; V was cut back by 6 bases and J by 7 bases. This CDR3 has 14 residues. CDR1 SGHDT and CDR2 YYEEEE come from the germline V gene. The CDR3 sequence: CASTTGQGFLEQYF. In DNA form, the CDR3 reads TGTGCCAGCACTACCGGACAGGGTTTTTTGGAGCAGTACTTC.

This chain links TRBV27 with TRBJ2-1; 9 bases map to TRBD2. The CDR3 extends over 12 amino acids. Germline V gene sequence: CDR1 MNHEY, CDR2 SMNVEV (reference sequence). Unmatched junction bases numbered 7, after V lost 4 bases and J lost 15 bases. The CDR3 sequence is CASSSGTSRGFF. CDR3 DNA sequence: TGTGCCAGCAGTTCCGGGACTAGCCGCGGGTTCTTC.

The genes are TRBV9 and TRBJ2-1; 7 bases match TRBD1. CDR3 length: 16 residues. Germline CDR1 reads SGDLS; CDR2 reads YYNGEE. Trimming at V came to 0 bases and at J to 2 bases, leaving 5 bases not matched to a gene. The CDR3: CASSVGQGVAYNEQFF. CDR3 nucleotides: TGTGCCAGCAGCGTAGGGCAGGGGGTTGCCTACAATGAGCAGTTCTTC.

The chain links TRBV9 to TRBJ1-1; D unclear. CDR1 and CDR2 from the germline V gene are SGDLS and YYNGEE. This CDR3 region has 14 residues. Trimming left V 0 bases short and J 1 base short, with 7 bases between. The CDR3 DNA reads as TGTGCCAGCAGCGTAGAATCACAGAACACTGAAGCTTTCTTT. Translation gives CASSVESQNTEAFF.

The J gene is TRBJ2-7, the V gene TRBV18; a possible D gene is TRBD1 (6 bases). The CDR3 has 15 amino acids. The ends were cut back, 0 bases at V and 2 bases at J, with 11 bases in the middle. CDR1 is KGHSH, CDR2 LQKENI, per germline. The CDR3 nucleotides read TGTGCCAGCTCACCACCGAACAGGGCCCCCTACGAGCAGTACTTC. Protein product: CASSPPNRAPYEQYF.

The rearrangement joins TRBV5-4 to TRBJ2-1; perhaps TRBD1 as D (5 bases). The ends were cut back, 1 base at V and 4 bases at J, with 12 bases in the middle. Per the germline V gene, CDR1 is SGHNT and CDR2 is YYREEE (reference sequence). The CDR3 is 15 residues long. CDR3 region: CASSLKGSGYNEQFF. The CDR3 coding sequence is TGTGCCAGCAGCTTGAAGGGGTCCGGATACAATGAGCAGTTCTTC.

V and J are TRBV11-3 and TRBJ2-2; TRBD1 might be the D (6 bases). V lost 6 bases and J lost 0, with 14 bases in between. Looked up from germline, CDR1 is SGHNT and CDR2 is YENEEA. This CDR3 is built from 16 residues. This CDR3 reads CASRNGQTANTGELFF. The CDR3 coding sequence is TGTGCCAGCAGAAACGGACAGACTGCGAACACCGGGGAGCTGTTTTTT.

V usage is TRBV4-2 and J usage is TRBJ2-5; 12 bases align to TRBD2. The germline V gene encodes CDR1 LGHNA and CDR2 YNFKEQ. This CDR3 has 18 amino acids. V was pared by 3 bases and J by 5 bases, with 13 bases of the junction left unmatched. This CDR3 reads CASSHVTSGGPGWETQYF. CDR3 sequence (DNA): TGTGCCAGCAGCCATGTGACTAGCGGGGGCCCAGGGTGGGAGACCCAGTACTTC.

This clone was seen ten or more times. The CDR3 loop reads CASSQEGYQGLTGELFF. The CDR3, as DNA: TGCGCCAGCAGCCAAGAGGGGTATCAGGGGCTCACCGGGGAGCTGTTTTTT. The V call is TRBV4-3, the J call TRBJ2-2, with D perhaps matching TRBD1 (6 bases). Germline lookup yields CDR1 LGHNA and CDR2 YSLEER. V was cut by 0 bases and J by 4 bases, with 15 bases left in between. The CDR3 totals 17 residues.

V gene TRBV11-3 combines with J gene TRBJ2-5, with 7 bases identical to TRBD2. The DNA matches TRBJ2-7 better at its end, which makes the J call doubtful. The germline gives CDR1 SGHNT, CDR2 YENEEA. The CDR3 spans 15 residues. CDR3 protein: CASSLAGGPFYEQYF. CDR3 DNA: TGTGCCAGCAGCTTAGCGGGGGGACCCTTTTACGAGCAGTACTTC.

This chain joins TRBV19 and TRBJ2-1; TRBD2 aligns across 13 bases. Trimming at V came to 8 bases and at J to 8 bases, leaving 3 bases not matched to a gene. CDR3 length: 13 residues. Germline CDR1 reads LNHDA; CDR2 reads SQIVND (reference sequence). The CDR3 bases are TGTGCCAGTGAGACTAGCGGGGGGTATGAGCAGTTCTTC. This translates into CASETSGGYEQFF.

This chain's CDR3 is CASSERLAGGPYNEQFF. The CDR3 DNA reads as TGTGCCAGTAGCGAGCGACTAGCGGGGGGGCCCTACAATGAGCAGTTCTTC. The gene calls are TRBV19 and TRBJ2-1; TRBD2 aligns across 14 bases. The junction had 6 bases not matched to a gene; V was cut back by 6 bases and J by 2 bases. The CDR3 totals 17 residues. Germline lookup yields CDR1 LNHDA and CDR2 SQIVND (reference sequence).

V is TRBV11-2 and J is TRBJ2-5; tentatively, D is TRBD2 (6 bases). The CDR3 runs 16 residues. Germline values: CDR1 SGHAT, CDR2 FQNNGV. V was shortened by 3 bases and J by 2 bases, with 16 bases between the two germline ends. In nucleotides, the CDR3 is TGTGCCAGCAGCTTCCCAAGACTAGTCGGGCAAGAGACCCAGTACTTC. Its protein is CASSFPRLVGQETQYF. Full variable domain (outside the CDR3, taken from reference TRBV11-2 and TRBJ2-5): EAGVAQSPRYKIIEKRQSVAFWCNPISGHATLYWYQQILGQGPKLLIQFQNNGVVDDSQLPKDRFSAERLKGVDSTLKIQPAKLEDSAVYLCASSFPRLVGQETQYFGPGTRLLVL.

The V gene is TRBV7-8, the J gene TRBJ2-3; 9 bases fit TRBD1. Germline V CDR1 and CDR2: SGHVS, FQNEAQ. With V trimmed by 5 bases and J by 4 bases, 13 bases remained unmatched. The length of the CDR3 is 17 residues. The chain's CDR3 is CASSPIVGTGFPDTQYF. The CDR3 nucleotides are TGTGCCAGCAGCCCAATCGTTGGGACAGGGTTTCCAGATACGCAGTATTTT.

The V call is TRBV7-9, the J call TRBJ1-2; no definite D call. From germline, CDR1 is SEHNR and CDR2 FQNEAQ (reference sequence). V was clipped by 5 bases and J by 7 bases, with 11 bases between them. This CDR3 is 12 amino acids long. The chain's CDR3 is CASSPPLGGYTF. CDR3 nucleotide sequence: TGTGCCAGCAGCCCCCCCCTAGGTGGCTACACCTTC.